A single sample is the source of the 9 T cell receptor beta chains below, sequenced in a study of T cells after somatic rescue of genetic block. Sequencing used immunoSEQ multiplex PCR; TCRdb keeps in-frame clones, though not all of them. The sample contains about 52,000 clones, approximately 96% of which appear only once. The sequenced sample consisted of peripheral blood mononuclear cells (PBMCs). The origin of the receptors is a child under two years old.

V gene TRBV5-1 combines with J gene TRBJ2-7, with 8 bases fitting TRBD1. CDR3 length: 15 residues. Germline assignment: CDR1 SGHRS and CDR2 YFSETQ. The V and J ends lost 0 bases and 2 bases, in that order; junction bases with no gene match: 4. In DNA form, the CDR3 reads TGCGCCAGCAGCTTGGCCGAACAGGGGGCCTACGAGCAGTACTTC. Translating it yields CASSLAEQGAYEQYF.

V is TRBV13 and J is TRBJ2-3; no definite D call. V lost 3 bases and J lost 0, with 4 bases in between. The CDR3 has 13 residues. The germline CDR1 and CDR2 sequences are PRHDT and FYEKMQ (reference sequence). The chain's CDR3 is CASSLGSTDTQYF. Here the CDR3 DNA reads TGTGCCAGCAGCTTGGGGAGCACAGATACGCAGTATTTT.

The V call is TRBV5-4, the J call TRBJ1-2, with 8 bases that match TRBD1. CDR1 is SGHNT, CDR2 YYREEE, per germline (reference sequence). This CDR3 region has 15 residues. V dropped 0 bases and J dropped 1; count of bases not matched to a gene: 2. CDR3 coding DNA: TGTGCCAGCAGCTTGGGGACAGGGCGTAACTATGGCTACACCTTC. Amino acid sequence: CASSLGTGRNYGYTF.

This sequence joins TRBV6-4 and TRBJ2-7, with 13 nucleotides matching TRBD2. With 6 bases clipped from V and 6 bases from J, the junction kept 2 bases outside the gene matches. There are 13 residues in the CDR3. Germline V gives CDR1 MRHNA, CDR2 SNTAGT. For the CDR3, the DNA is TGTGCCAGCAGCCGGACTAGCGGGAGCGAGCAGTACTTC. Protein sequence: CASSRTSGSEQYF.

The chain has TRBV14 and TRBJ2-7; 10 nucleotides align to TRBD2. The germline V gene has CDR1 SGHDN and CDR2 FVKESK. The CDR3 consists of 16 residues. V lost 4 bases, J lost 1 base, and 7 bases stayed unmatched. As DNA, the CDR3 is TGTGCCAGCAGCCCCGGGACTAGCGCGCATTCCTACGAGCAGTACTTC. This sequence encodes CASSPGTSAHSYEQYF.

The chain couples TRBV19 to TRBJ1-3; no clear D gene. The CDR3 sequence is 14 residues long. Germline V CDR1 and CDR2: LNHDA, SQIVND (reference sequence). The V end lost 3 bases, the J end lost 5 bases, and 11 bases lay between the germline ends. The DNA for the CDR3 is TGTGCCAGTAGTATCGGCCAGTTTCGAAACACCATATATTTT. Its protein product is CASSIGQFRNTIYF.

The CDR3 here is CAISASGSYEQYF. The CDR3 DNA follows: TGTGCCATCAGTGCTAGCGGGAGTTACGAGCAGTACTTC. J is TRBJ2-7 and V is TRBV10-3; the match to TRBD2 covers 10 bases. Germline values: CDR1 ENHRY, CDR2 SYGVKD. V lost 4 bases to trimming and J lost 4 bases; unmatched junction nucleotides: 1. The CDR3 totals 13 residues.

This clone was seen once. This sequence joins TRBV27 and TRBJ2-1; 11 bases line up with TRBD1. In germline, CDR1 is MNHEY, CDR2 SMNVEV (reference sequence). The CDR3 extends over 15 amino acids. V was clipped by 6 bases and J by 6 bases; unmatched bases: 7. The CDR3 coding sequence is TGTGCCAGCAGAACCGCGGGACAGGGGGGCAATGAGCAGTTCTTC. This encodes CASRTAGQGGNEQFF.

This clone was seen only once. The genes are TRBV2 and TRBJ2-3; D ambiguous. The CDR3 has 14 amino acids. In germline, CDR1 is SNHLY, CDR2 FYNNEI. The ends were cut back, 7 bases at V and 2 bases at J, with 13 bases in the middle. CDR3 residues: CASIVSLHTDTQYF. CDR3 DNA sequence: TGTGCCAGCATAGTGTCCCTACACACAGATACGCAGTATTTT. The full variable domain, rest sourced from reference TRBV2 and TRBJ2-3, is EPEVTQTPSHQVTQMGQEVILRCVPISNHLYFYWYRQILGQKVEFLVSFYNNEISEKSEIFDDQFSVERPDGSNFTLKIRSTKLEDSAMYFCASIVSLHTDTQYFGPGTRLTVL.